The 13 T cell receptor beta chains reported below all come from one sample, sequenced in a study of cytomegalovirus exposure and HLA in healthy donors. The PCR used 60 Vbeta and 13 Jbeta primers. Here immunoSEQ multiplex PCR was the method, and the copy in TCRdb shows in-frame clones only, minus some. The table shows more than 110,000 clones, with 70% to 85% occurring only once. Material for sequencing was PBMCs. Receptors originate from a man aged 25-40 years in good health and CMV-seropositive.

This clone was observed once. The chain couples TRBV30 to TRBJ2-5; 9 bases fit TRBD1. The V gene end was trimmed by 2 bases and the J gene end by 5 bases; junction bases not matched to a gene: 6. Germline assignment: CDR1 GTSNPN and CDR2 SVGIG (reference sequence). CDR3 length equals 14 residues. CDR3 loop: CAWSTTGGSETQYF. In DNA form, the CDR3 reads TGTGCCTGGAGTACTACAGGGGGCTCCGAGACCCAGTACTTC. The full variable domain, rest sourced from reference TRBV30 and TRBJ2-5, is SQTIHQWPATLVQPVGSPLSLECTVEGTSNPNLYWYRQAAGRGLQLLFYSVGIGQISSEVPQNLSASRPQDRQFILSSKKLLLSDSGFYLCAWSTTGGSETQYFGPGTRLLVL.

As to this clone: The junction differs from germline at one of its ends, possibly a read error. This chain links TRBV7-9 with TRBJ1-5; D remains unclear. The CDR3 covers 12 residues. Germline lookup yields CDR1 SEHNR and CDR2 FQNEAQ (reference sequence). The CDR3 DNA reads TGTTCCAGCAGCTTATCGGATCAGCCCCAGCATTTT. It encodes CSSSLSDQPQHF.

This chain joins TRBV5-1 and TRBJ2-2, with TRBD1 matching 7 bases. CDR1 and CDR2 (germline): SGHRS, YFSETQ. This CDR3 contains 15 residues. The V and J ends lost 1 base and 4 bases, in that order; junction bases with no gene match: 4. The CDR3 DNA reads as TGCGCCAGCAGCTTGCCGGGACAGAGCACCGGGGAGCTGTTTTTT. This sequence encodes CASSLPGQSTGELFF.

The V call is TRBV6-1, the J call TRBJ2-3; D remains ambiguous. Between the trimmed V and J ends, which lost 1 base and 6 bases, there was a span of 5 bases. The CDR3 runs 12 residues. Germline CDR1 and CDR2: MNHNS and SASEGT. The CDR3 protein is CASSEVVDTQYF. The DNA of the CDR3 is TGTGCCAGCAGTGAAGTCGTGGATACGCAGTATTTT.

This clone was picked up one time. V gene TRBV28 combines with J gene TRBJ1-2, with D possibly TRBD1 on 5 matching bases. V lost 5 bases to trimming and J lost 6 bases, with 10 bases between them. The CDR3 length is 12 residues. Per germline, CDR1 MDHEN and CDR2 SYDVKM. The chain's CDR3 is CASSRGRDGYTF. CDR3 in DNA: TGTGCCAGCAGTCGCGGCAGGGATGGCTACACCTTC.

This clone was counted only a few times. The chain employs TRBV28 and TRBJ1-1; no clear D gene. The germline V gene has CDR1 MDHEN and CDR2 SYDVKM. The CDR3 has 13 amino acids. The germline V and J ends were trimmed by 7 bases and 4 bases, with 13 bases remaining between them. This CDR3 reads CASMMSGFTEAFF. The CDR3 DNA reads TGTGCCAGCATGATGTCCGGGTTCACTGAAGCTTTCTTT.

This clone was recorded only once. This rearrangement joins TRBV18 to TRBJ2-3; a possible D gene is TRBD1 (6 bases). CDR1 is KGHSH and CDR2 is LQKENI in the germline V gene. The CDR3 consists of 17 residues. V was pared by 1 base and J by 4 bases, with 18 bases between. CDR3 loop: CASSPRLSGVKADTQYF. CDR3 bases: TGTGCCAGCTCACCACGTTTATCAGGGGTGAAAGCAGATACGCAGTATTTT.

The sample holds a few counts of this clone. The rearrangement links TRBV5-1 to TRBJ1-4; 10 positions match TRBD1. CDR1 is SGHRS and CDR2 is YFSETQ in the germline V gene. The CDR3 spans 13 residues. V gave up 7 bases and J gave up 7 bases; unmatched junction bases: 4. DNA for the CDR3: TGCGCCAGCTCCAGGACAGGGGGTGAAAAACTGTTTTTT. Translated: CASSRTGGEKLFF.

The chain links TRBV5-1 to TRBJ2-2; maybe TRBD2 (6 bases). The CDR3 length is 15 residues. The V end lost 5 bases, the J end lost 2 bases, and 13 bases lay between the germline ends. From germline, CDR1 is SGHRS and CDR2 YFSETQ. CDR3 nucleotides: TGCGCCAGCAGTTTACCTAGCGTTAACACCGGGGAGCTGTTTTTT. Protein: CASSLPSVNTGELFF. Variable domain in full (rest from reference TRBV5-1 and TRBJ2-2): KAGVTQTPRYLIKTRGQQVTLSCSPISGHRSVSWYQQTPGQGLQFLFEYFSETQRNKGNFPGRFSGRQFSNSRSEMNVSTLELGDSALYLCASSLPSVNTGELFFGEGSRLTVL.

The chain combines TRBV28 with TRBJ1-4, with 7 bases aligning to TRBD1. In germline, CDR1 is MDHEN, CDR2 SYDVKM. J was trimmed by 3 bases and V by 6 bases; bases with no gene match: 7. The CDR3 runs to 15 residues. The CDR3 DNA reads TGTGCCAGCAGCTTACAGGGGACCGCTAATGAAAAACTGTTTTTT. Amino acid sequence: CASSLQGTANEKLFF. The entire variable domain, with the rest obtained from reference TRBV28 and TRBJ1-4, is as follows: DVKVTQSSRYLVKRTGEKVFLECVQDMDHENMFWYRQDPGLGLRLIYFSYDVKMKEKGDIPEGYSVSREKKERFSLILESASTNQTSMYLCASSLQGTANEKLFFGSGTQLSVL.

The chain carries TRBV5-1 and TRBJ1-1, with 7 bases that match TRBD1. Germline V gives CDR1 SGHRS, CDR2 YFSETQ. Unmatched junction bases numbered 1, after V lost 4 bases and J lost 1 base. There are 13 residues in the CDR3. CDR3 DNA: TGCGCCAGCAGCGGGACAGCGAACACTGAAGCTTTCTTT. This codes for CASSGTANTEAFF.

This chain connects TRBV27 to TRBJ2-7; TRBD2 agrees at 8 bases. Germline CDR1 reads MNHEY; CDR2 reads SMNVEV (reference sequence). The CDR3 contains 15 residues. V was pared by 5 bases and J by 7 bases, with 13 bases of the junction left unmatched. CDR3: CASSPTGAGGGEQYF. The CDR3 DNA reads TGTGCCAGCAGTCCTACTGGGGCGGGAGGAGGAGAGCAGTACTTC.

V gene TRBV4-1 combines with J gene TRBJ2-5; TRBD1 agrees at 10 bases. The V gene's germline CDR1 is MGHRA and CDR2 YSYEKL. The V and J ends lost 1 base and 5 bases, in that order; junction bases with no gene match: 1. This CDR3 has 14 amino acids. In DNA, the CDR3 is TGCGCCAGCAGCCAAGGGACAGGGGGGGAGACCCAGTACTTC. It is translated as CASSQGTGGETQYF.